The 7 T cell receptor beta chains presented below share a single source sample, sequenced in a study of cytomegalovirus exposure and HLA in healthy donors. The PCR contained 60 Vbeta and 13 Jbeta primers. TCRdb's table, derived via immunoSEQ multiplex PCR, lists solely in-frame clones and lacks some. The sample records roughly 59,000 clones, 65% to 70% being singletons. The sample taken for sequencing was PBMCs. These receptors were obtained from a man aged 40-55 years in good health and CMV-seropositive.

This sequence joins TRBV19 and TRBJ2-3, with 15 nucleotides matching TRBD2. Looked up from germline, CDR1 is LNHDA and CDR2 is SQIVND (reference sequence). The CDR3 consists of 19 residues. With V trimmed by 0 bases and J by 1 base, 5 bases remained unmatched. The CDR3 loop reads CASSIEGTSGGLGTDTQYF. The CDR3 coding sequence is TGTGCCAGTAGTATAGAAGGGACTAGCGGGGGGCTAGGCACAGATACGCAGTATTTT.

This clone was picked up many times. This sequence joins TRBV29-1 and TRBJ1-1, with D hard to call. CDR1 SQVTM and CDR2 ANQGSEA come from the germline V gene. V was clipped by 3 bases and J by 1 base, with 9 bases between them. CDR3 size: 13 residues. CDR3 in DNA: TGCAGCGTTGACGAAACCGGGAACACTGAAGCTTTCTTT. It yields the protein CSVDETGNTEAFF.

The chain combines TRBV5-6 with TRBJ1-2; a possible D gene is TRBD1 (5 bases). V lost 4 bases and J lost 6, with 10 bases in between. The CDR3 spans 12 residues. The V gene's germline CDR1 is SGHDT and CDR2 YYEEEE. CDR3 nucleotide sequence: TGTGCCAGCAGCCTCTGGGGGGATGGCTACACCTTC. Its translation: CASSLWGDGYTF.

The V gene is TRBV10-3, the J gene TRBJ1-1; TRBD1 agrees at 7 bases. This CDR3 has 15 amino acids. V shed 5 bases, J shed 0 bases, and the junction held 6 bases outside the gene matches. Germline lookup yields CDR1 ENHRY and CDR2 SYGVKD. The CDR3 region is CAISSTGAVNTEAFF. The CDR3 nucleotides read TGTGCCATCAGTTCCACAGGGGCGGTGAACACTGAAGCTTTCTTT.

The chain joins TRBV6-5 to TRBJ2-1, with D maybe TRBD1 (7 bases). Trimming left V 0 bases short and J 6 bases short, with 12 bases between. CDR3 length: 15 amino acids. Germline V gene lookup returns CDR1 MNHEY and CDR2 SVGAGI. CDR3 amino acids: CASSYSAGGGNEQFF. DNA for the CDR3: TGTGCCAGCAGTTACTCGGCAGGGGGAGGCAATGAGCAGTTCTTC.

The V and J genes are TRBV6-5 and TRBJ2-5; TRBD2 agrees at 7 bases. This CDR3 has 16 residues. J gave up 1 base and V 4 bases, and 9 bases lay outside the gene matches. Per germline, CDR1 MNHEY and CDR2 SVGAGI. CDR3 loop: CASSSPTSMSQETQYF. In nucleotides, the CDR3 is TGTGCCAGCAGTTCACCGACTAGCATGTCCCAAGAGACCCAGTACTTC.

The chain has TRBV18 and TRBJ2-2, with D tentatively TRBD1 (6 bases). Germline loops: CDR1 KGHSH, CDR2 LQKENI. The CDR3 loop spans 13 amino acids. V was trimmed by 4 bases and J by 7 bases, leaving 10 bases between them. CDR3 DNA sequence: TGTGCCAGCTCACTACAGGGAAACGGGGAGCTGTTTTTT. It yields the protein CASSLQGNGELFF.